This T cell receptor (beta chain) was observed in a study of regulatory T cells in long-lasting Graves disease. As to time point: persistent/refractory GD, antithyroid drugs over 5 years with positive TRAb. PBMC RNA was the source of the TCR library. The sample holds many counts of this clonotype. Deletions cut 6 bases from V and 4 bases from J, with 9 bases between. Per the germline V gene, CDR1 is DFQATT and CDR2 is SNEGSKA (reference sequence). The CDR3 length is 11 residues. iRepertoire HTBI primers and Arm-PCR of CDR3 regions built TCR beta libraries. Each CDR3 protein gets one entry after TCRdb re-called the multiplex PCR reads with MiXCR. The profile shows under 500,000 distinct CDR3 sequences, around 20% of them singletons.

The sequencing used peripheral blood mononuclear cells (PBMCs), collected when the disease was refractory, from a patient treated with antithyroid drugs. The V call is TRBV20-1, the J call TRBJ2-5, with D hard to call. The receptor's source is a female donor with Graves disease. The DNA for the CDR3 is TGCAGTGCCCCTGTCGGAGAGACCCAGTACTTC. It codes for CSAPVGETQYF.